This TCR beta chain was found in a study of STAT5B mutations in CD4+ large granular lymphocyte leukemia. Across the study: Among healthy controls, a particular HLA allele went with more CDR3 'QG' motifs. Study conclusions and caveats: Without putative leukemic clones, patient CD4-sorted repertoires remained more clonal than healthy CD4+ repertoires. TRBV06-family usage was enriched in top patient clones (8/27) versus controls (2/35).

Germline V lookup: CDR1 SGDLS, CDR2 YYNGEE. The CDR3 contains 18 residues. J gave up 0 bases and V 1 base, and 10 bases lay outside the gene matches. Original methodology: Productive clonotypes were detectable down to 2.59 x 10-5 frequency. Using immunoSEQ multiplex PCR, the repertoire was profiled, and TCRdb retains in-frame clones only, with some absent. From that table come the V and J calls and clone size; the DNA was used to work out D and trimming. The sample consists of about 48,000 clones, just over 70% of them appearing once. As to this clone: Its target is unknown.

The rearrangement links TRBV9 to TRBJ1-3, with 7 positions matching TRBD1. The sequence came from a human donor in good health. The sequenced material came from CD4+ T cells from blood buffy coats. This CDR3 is CASSVWETGRSSGNTIYF. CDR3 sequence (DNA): TGTGCCAGCAGCGTATGGGAGACAGGGAGGAGCTCTGGAAACACCATATATTTT.